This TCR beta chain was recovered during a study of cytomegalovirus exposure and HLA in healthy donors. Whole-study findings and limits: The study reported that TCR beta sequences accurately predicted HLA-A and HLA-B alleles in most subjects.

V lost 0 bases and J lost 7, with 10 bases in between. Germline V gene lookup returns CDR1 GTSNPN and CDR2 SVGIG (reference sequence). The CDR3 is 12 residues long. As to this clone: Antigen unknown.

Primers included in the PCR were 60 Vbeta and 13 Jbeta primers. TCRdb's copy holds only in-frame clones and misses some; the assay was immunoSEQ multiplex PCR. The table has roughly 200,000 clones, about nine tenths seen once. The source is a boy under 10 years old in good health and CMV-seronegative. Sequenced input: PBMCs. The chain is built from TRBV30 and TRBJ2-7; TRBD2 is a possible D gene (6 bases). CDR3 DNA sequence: TGTGCCTGGAGTGTACTAGCCCCTGAGCAGTACTTC. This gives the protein CAWSVLAPEQYF.